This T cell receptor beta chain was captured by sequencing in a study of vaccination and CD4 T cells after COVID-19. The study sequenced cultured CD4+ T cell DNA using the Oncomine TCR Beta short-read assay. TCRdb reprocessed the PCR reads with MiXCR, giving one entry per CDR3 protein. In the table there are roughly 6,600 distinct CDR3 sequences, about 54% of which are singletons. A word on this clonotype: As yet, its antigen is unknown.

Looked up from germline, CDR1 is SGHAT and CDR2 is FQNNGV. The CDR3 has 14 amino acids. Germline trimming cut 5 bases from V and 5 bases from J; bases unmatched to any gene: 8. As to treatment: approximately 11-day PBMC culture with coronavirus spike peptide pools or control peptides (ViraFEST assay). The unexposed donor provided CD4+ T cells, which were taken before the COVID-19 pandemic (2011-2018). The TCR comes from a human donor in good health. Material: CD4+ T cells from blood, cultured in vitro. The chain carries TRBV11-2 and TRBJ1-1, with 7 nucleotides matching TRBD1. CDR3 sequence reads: CASSITGVETEAFF. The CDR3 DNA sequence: TGTGCCAGCAGCATCACAGGGGTCGAGACTGAAGCTTTCTTT. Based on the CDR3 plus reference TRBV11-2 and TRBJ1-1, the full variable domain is EAGVAQSPRYKIIEKRQSVAFWCNPISGHATLYWYQQILGQGPKLLIQFQNNGVVDDSQLPKDRFSAERLKGVDSTLKIQPAKLEDSAVYLCASSITGVETEAFFGQGTRLTVV.